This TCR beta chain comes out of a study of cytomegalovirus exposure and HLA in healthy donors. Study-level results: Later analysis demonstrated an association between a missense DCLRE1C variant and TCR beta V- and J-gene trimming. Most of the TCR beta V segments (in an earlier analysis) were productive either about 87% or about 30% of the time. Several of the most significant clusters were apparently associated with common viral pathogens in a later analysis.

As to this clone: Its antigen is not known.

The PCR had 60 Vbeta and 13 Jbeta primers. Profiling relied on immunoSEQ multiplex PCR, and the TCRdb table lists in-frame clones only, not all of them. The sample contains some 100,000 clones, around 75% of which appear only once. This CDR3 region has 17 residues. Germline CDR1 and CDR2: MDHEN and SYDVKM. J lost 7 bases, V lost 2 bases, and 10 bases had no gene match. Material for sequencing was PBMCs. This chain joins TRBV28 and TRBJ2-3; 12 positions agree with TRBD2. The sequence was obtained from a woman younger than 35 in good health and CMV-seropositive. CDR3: CASSLIRLAGGPYTQYF. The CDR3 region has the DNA TGTGCCAGCAGTTTAATCCGTCTAGCGGGAGGGCCGTATACGCAGTATTTT.